Here is one T cell receptor beta chain with its context. Its matching antigen is unknown. The source of the sample is a study of T cell responses to AZD1222 COVID-19 vaccine. Study outcomes and limitations: Spike-specific TCR depth and breadth grew after two AZD1222 doses. Baseline seropositivity occurred in only a handful of AZD1222 recipients. The repertoires were collected only after the peak T cell response. Clonal diversity was possibly underestimated, and white British individuals and females predominated among donors.

The method was immunoSEQ multiplex PCR; TCRdb's version includes in-frame clones alone and lacks a portion of them. The table includes some 140,000 clones, roughly 89% detected once. The CDR3 runs to 13 residues. The junction had 6 bases not matched to a gene; V was cut back by 5 bases and J by 9 bases. Germline V CDR1 and CDR2: MNHEY, SMNVEV (reference sequence). This TCR derives from an adult in good health. This chain uses TRBV27 with TRBJ2-1; TRBD1 matches 8 bases. Specimen: peripheral blood, collected on day 0 of AZD1222 vaccination. CDR3 sequence (DNA): TGTGCCAGCAGTGCCAGGACAGGGACTGAGCAGTTCTTC. Translating it yields CASSARTGTEQFF.